A selection of T cell receptor beta chains follows, all from one sample in a study of T cells in Graves' hyperthyroidism and ophthalmopathy. MiXCR, run by TCRdb on the multiplex PCR reads, gives a single entry per CDR3 protein. Of about 840,000 distinct CDR3 sequences in the sample, 38% were seen once. Sequencing was done on a sample of blood. The receptors were sampled from a man aged 18 to 30 with Graves' hyperthyroidism. CDR3s include the opening cysteine and the closing phenylalanine or tryptophan. Fields, in order: V gene, CDR3 protein.

v_gene: TRBV30; CDR3aa: CAWNVAGSHEQCF
v_gene: TRBV6-6; CDR3aa: CASSSLANTETFF
v_gene: TRBV18; CDR3aa: CASSPGPFEETQYF
v_gene: TRBV5-1; CDR3aa: CASSRDSNEKLFF
v_gene: TRBV7-9; CDR3aa: CASSLTDRGRKTEAFF
v_gene: TRBV20-1; CDR3aa: CSAIQGLAEQYF
v_gene: TRBV4-1; CDR3aa: CASSQGAGGRTEAFF
v_gene: TRBV4-1; CDR3aa: CASSQDMAENNQPQHF
v_gene: TRBV10-1; CDR3aa: CASSDSGNSPPHF
v_gene: TRBV7-2; CDR3aa: CASSTQGEQYF
v_gene: TRBV4-2; CDR3aa: CASSLSASGAYEQYF
v_gene: TRBV5-1; CDR3aa: CASSLGFSGDSYEQYF
v_gene: TRBV20-1; CDR3aa: CSARSGTSRETQYF
v_gene: TRBV10-3; CDR3aa: CASSSPGDFGTDTQYF
v_gene: TRBV6-5; CDR3aa: CASSRVGPQETQYF
v_gene: TRBV9; CDR3aa: CASSDSVDPSRQETQYF
v_gene: TRBV6-1; CDR3aa: CASSEDRGFQETQYF
v_gene: TRBV7-9; CDR3aa: CASSFSGRGYTF
v_gene: TRBV6-9; CDR3aa: CASSLVYAFF
v_gene: TRBV27; CDR3aa: CASSRWTGGNQPQHF
v_gene: TRBV7-9; CDR3aa: CASSHRPGNPGTREQYF
v_gene: TRBV2; CDR3aa: CASQGATQYF
v_gene: TRBV6-5; CDR3aa: CASSYRGSTEAFF
v_gene: TRBV7-6; CDR3aa: CASSLRPLASGRTDTQYF
v_gene: TRBV9; CDR3aa: CASSVAFF
v_gene: TRBV12-3/TRBV12-4; CDR3aa: CASSLSGWTDNTEAFF
v_gene: TRBV12-3/TRBV12-4; CDR3aa: CASRARTGEVYNYGYTF
v_gene: TRBV9; CDR3aa: CASSPGAGSAFF